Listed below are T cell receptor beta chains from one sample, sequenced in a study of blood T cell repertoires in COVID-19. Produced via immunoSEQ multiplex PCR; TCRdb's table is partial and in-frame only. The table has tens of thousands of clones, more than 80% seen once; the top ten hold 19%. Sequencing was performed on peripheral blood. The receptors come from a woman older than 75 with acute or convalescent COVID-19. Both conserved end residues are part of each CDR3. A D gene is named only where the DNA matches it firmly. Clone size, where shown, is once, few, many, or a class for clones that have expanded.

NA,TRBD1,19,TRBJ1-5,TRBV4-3,TGCGCCAGCAGCCAAGGGGTAGGCAGGGGGCGCGTAAGCAATCAGCCCCAGCATTTT,CASSQGVGRGRVSNQPQHF
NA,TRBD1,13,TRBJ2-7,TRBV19,TGTGCCAGTAGCACGGACAGGCGCTACGAGCAGTACTTC,CASSTDRRYEQYF
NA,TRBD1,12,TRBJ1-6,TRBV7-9,TGTGCCAGCAGCAGGGGGCTTTCACCCCTCCACTTT,CASSRGLSPLHF
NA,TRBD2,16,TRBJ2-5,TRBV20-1,TGCAGTGCTAGTGGGGTTGGCGGGAGGGCCTTGGAGACCCAGTACTTC,CSASGVGGRALETQYF
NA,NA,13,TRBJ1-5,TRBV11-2,TGTGCCAGCAGTACAGGAGTCAATCAGCCCCAGCATTTT,CASSTGVNQPQHF
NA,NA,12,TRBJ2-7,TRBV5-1,TGCGCCAGCGCGAACTCACTATACGAGCAGTACTTC,CASANSLYEQYF
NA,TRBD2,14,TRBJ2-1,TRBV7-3,TGTGCCAGCAGCTTAATAGCGGGGGGCCATGAGCAGTTCTTC,CASSLIAGGHEQFF
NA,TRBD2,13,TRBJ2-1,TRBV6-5,TGTGCCAGCAGAGCGGGAGCGTACAATGAGCAGTTCTTC,CASRAGAYNEQFF
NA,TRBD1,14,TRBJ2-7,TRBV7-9,TGTGCCAGCAGCATTGGACAGGGACCCTACGAGCAGTACTTC,CASSIGQGPYEQYF
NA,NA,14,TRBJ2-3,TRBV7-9,TGTGCCAGCAGCTCCCGCCAGGGTTCAGATACGCAGTATTTT,CASSSRQGSDTQYF
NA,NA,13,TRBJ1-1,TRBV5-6,TGTGCCAGCAGCAAACAGGGAACTCTAGAAGCTTTCTTT,CASSKQGTLEAFF
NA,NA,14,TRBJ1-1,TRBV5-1,TGCGCCAGCAGCCCGGGACACATGAACACTGAAGCTTTCTTT,CASSPGHMNTEAFF
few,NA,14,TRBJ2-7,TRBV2,TGTGCCAGCATCAGAACAGGCGCTTGGGGCGAGCAGTACTTC,CASIRTGAWGEQYF
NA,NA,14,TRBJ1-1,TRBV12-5,TGTGCTAGTGGTCAAAACAGGGATTTTACTGAAGCTTTCTTT,CASGQNRDFTEAFF
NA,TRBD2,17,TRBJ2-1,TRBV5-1,TGCGCCAGCAGCTTGGGGGCGGGGCGGGAGTCTGGCAATGAGCAGTTCTTC,CASSLGAGRESGNEQFF
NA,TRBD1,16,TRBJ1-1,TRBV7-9,TGTGCCAGCAGCTTGTTGCAGGGGGCGCGGCAAACTGAAGCTTTCTTT,CASSLLQGARQTEAFF
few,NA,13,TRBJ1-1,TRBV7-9,TGTGCCAGCAGCCGTTATGACAGTTTTGAAGCTTTCTTT,CASSRYDSFEAFF
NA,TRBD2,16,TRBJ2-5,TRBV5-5,TGTGCCAGCAGCTTGGGCTACAGCGGGAGTCGGGAGACCCAGTACTTC,CASSLGYSGSRETQYF
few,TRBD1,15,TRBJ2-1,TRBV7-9,TGTGCCAGCAGCTTCAAGGGGGCCTCCTACAATGAGCAGTTCTTC,CASSFKGASYNEQFF
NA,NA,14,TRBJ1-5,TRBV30,TGTGCCTGGAGTGTTGGGCAGCTCAATCAGCCCCAGCATTTT,CAWSVGQLNQPQHF
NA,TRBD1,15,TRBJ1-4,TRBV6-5,TGTGCCAGCAGTTACGGGACAGGGGCTCTTGAAAAACTGTTTTTT,CASSYGTGALEKLFF
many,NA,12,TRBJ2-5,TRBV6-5,TGTGCCAGCAATACAGGGTCCGAGACCCAGTACTTC,CASNTGSETQYF
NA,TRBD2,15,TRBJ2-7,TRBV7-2,TGTGCCAGCAGCTTAGCAGCGGGAGGTCTGTACGAGCAGTACTTC,CASSLAAGGLYEQYF
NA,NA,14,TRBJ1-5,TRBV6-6,TGTGCCAGCAGCAGAGACAGAGACAATCAGCCCCAGCATTTT,CASSRDRDNQPQHF
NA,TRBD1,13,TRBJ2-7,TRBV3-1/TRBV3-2,TGTGCCAGCAGCGGGACAGGGGTCCACGAGCAGTACTTC,CASSGTGVHEQYF
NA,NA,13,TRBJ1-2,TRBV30,TGTGCCTGGAGTAGGGGCCCTAACTATGGCTACACCTTC,CAWSRGPNYGYTF
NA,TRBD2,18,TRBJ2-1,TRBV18,TGTGCCAGCTCACCACAGACTTCAGCGGGGGGGTCCTACAATGAGCAGTTCTTC,CASSPQTSAGGSYNEQFF
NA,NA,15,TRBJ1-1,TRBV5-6,TGTGCCAGCAGCCCGAGTGGAGGGCTTCGCACTGAAGCTTTCTTT,CASSPSGGLRTEAFF
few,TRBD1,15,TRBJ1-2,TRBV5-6,TGTGCCAGCAGCGCCGGGACAGGGTTTAACTATGGCTACACCTTC,CASSAGTGFNYGYTF
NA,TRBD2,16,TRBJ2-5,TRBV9,TGTGCCAGCAGCAACCTCGGACTAGCGGGGCAAGAGACCCAGTACTTC,CASSNLGLAGQETQYF
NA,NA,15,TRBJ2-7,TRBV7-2,TGTGCCAGCAGCTTAGATGGGGGCGCGCCGAGGGAGCAGTACTTC,CASSLDGGAPREQYF
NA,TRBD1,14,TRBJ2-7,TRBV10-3,TGTGCCATCAGGCCGGGACAGGGCTCCTACGAGCAGTACTTC,CAIRPGQGSYEQYF
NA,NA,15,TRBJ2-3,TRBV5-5,TGTGCCAGCAGCTTGGAACCAGGTAGCACAGATACGCAGTATTTT,CASSLEPGSTDTQYF
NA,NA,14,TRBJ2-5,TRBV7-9,TGTGCCAGCAGCTTTGGAGGGGGCGCAGAGACCCAGTACTTC,CASSFGGGAETQYF
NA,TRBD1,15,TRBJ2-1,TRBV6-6,TGTGCCAGCAGTCACAGAGGACAGGGGGGGAATGAGCAGTTCTTC,CASSHRGQGGNEQFF
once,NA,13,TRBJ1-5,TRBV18,TGTGCCAGCTCACCCACAGGGAATCAGCCCCAGCATTTT,CASSPTGNQPQHF
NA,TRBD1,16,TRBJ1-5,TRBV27,TGTGCCAGCAGTTTGAGGACAGGGTCTGGCAATCAGCCCCAGCATTTT,CASSLRTGSGNQPQHF
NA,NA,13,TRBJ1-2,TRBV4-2,TGTGCCAGCAGCCAAGGTTACATTGATGGCTACACCTTC,CASSQGYIDGYTF
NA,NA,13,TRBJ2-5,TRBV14,TGTGCCAGCAGCCTACAGCTTCAAGGAACCCAGTACTTC,CASSLQLQGTQYF
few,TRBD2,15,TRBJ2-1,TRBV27,TGTGCCAGCAGTTCTCCGACTAGCGGGAGTTATGAGCAGTTCTTC,CASSSPTSGSYEQFF
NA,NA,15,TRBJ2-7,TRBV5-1,TGCGCCAGCAGCGCTCCTAACCAACTCACCTACGAGCAGTACTTC,CASSAPNQLTYEQYF
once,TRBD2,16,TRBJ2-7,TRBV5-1,TGCGCCAGCAGCTTGGGGTCCGGGACTACCAAATACGAGCAGTACTTC,CASSLGSGTTKYEQYF
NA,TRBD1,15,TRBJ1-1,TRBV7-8,TGTGCCAGCAGCTCCGGACAGGGGGGAAACACTGAAGCTTTCTTT,CASSSGQGGNTEAFF
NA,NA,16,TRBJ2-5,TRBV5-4,TGTGCCAGCAGCTTGGTTGCGGGGGCCTTCCAAGAGACCCAGTACTTC,CASSLVAGAFQETQYF
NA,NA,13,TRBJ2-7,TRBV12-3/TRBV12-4,TGTGCCAGCAGCCGACGGGGAAACTACGAGCAGTACTTC,CASSRRGNYEQYF
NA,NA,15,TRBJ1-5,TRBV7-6,TGTGCCAGCAGCTTATCGGACAGTATCAATCAGCCCCAGCATTTT,CASSLSDSINQPQHF
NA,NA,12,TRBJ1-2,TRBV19,TGTGCCAGTAGTCCCCGGGGAGGGGGCTACACCTTC,CASSPRGGGYTF
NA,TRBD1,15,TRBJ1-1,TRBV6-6,TGTGCCAGCAGGCCCGGGACAGGGATGAACACTGAAGCTTTCTTT,CASRPGTGMNTEAFF
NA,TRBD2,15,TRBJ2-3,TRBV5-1,TGCGCCAGCAGCTTGGAGCGGGGGGCCACAGATACGCAGTATTTT,CASSLERGATDTQYF
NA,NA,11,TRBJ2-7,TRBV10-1,TGCGCCAGCAGTGACACCTACGAGCAGTACTTC,CASSDTYEQYF
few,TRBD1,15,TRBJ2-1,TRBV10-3,TGTGCCACGATGATGGGACAGTACTCCTACAATGAGCAGTTCTTC,CATMMGQYSYNEQFF
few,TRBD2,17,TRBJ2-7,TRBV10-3,TGTGCCATCAGTGAGTCGGGGAGGGACTTAGGCTCCTACGAGCAGTACTTC,CAISESGRDLGSYEQYF
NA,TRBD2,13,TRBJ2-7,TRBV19,TGTGCCAGTAGTATTCCGGGGGGCTACGAGCAGTACTTC,CASSIPGGYEQYF
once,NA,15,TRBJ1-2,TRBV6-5,TGTGCCAGCAGACAAACCCGGGTAGCTAACTATGGCTACACCTTC,CASRQTRVANYGYTF
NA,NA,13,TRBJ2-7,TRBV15,TGTGCCACCAGCAGGAAAGGGGCCTACGAGCAGTACTTC,CATSRKGAYEQYF
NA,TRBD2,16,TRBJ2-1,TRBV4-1,TGCGCCAGCAGCCCCCCAAGAGCGGGAGGGCTCAATGAGCAGTTCTTC,CASSPPRAGGLNEQFF
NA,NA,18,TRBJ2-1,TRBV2,TGTGCCAGCAGTCACCTCAACAAGGGAGGCGGGCCATACAATGAGCAGTTCTTC,CASSHLNKGGGPYNEQFF
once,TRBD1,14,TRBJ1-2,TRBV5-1,TGCGCCAGCAGCTTGGCCTTGGACAGGGCTGGCTACACCTTC,CASSLALDRAGYTF
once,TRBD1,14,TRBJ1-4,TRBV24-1,TGTGCCACCCGAACTGACAGGGTTGGGGAAAAACTGTTTTTT,CATRTDRVGEKLFF